This is a list of T cell receptor beta chains from one sample in a study of Ad26.COV2.S vaccination and SARS-CoV-2 variants. Sequenced by immunoSEQ multiplex PCR; TCRdb stores in-frame clones only, minus some. Seen here are some 370,000 clones, 80% to 90% observed once, and the top ten hold almost 7.5%. This specimen consisted of peripheral blood, obtained in a trial of Ad26.COV2.S vaccine versus placebo. The receptors shown here come from a person between 18 and 65 years old who received the Ad26.COV2.S COVID-19 vaccine or a placebo. The CDR3 runs from the conserved cysteine through the conserved F or W. D genes are given only for firm matches. A row's size may be missing; if present it is once, few, many or a size class.

v_gene: TRBV30
abundance: .
j_gene: TRBJ2-3
d_gene: .
CDR3aa: CAWSYYRAVNADTQYF
CDR3nt: TGTGCCTGGAGTTATTACAGGGCCGTAAATGCAGATACGCAGTATTTT

v_gene: TRBV21-1
abundance: .
j_gene: TRBJ2-1
d_gene: .
CDR3aa: CASSAVEGARYNEQFF
CDR3nt: TGTGCCAGCAGCGCCGTGGAGGGGGCGCGGTACAATGAGCAGTTCTTC

v_gene: TRBV3-1/TRBV3-2
abundance: .
j_gene: TRBJ1-1
d_gene: .
CDR3aa: CASSQGERGTEAFF
CDR3nt: TGTGCCAGCAGCCAAGGCGAACGGGGAACTGAAGCTTTCTTT

v_gene: TRBV7-9
abundance: .
j_gene: TRBJ1-1
d_gene: .
CDR3aa: CASSQWGGTEAFF
CDR3nt: TGTGCCAGCAGCCAATGGGGGGGAACTGAAGCTTTCTTT

v_gene: TRBV7-6
abundance: .
j_gene: TRBJ1-1
d_gene: TRBD1
CDR3aa: CASSFGTDDFEAFF
CDR3nt: TGTGCCAGCAGCTTCGGGACAGATGATTTTGAAGCTTTCTTT

v_gene: TRBV10-2
abundance: .
j_gene: TRBJ2-2
d_gene: TRBD2
CDR3aa: CASSALAGTGELFF
CDR3nt: TGCGCCAGCAGTGCGCTAGCGGGGACCGGGGAGCTGTTTTTT

v_gene: TRBV11-3
abundance: .
j_gene: TRBJ2-1
d_gene: TRBD2
CDR3aa: CASSGTSGRVNEQFF
CDR3nt: TGTGCCAGCAGCGGGACTAGCGGGAGGGTGAATGAGCAGTTCTTC

v_gene: TRBV6-2/TRBV6-3
abundance: .
j_gene: TRBJ2-7
d_gene: .
CDR3aa: CASSRRDRPGNEQYF
CDR3nt: TGTGCCAGCAGCCGACGGGACCGCCCCGGGAACGAGCAGTACTTC

v_gene: TRBV10-2
abundance: .
j_gene: TRBJ2-1
d_gene: TRBD2
CDR3aa: CASRLAGGFNEQFF
CDR3nt: TGCGCCAGCCGCTTAGCGGGGGGATTTAATGAGCAGTTCTTC

v_gene: TRBV19
abundance: .
j_gene: TRBJ1-5
d_gene: TRBD1
CDR3aa: CASSNRDRGQYNQPQHF
CDR3nt: TGTGCCAGTAGCAACCGGGACAGGGGGCAATATAATCAGCCCCAGCATTTT

v_gene: TRBV7-3
abundance: .
j_gene: TRBJ2-5
d_gene: .
CDR3aa: CASSLGGGETQYF
CDR3nt: TGTGCCAGCAGCTTAGGAGGGGGCGAGACCCAGTACTTC

v_gene: TRBV28
abundance: .
j_gene: TRBJ1-2
d_gene: TRBD1
CDR3aa: CASSLPRGLYGYTF
CDR3nt: TGTGCCAGCAGTTTACCGAGGGGGCTCTATGGCTACACCTTC

v_gene: TRBV7-3
abundance: .
j_gene: TRBJ2-3
d_gene: TRBD2
CDR3aa: CASSLRLAGADTQYF
CDR3nt: TGTGCCAGCAGCTTAAGGCTAGCGGGGGCAGATACGCAGTATTTT

v_gene: TRBV5-1
abundance: .
j_gene: TRBJ2-1
d_gene: TRBD1
CDR3aa: CASNRDRAGYEQFF
CDR3nt: TGCGCCAGCAACCGGGACAGGGCAGGTTATGAGCAGTTCTTC

v_gene: TRBV4-1
abundance: .
j_gene: TRBJ1-5
d_gene: .
CDR3aa: CASSQVVSQPQHF
CDR3nt: TGCGCCAGCAGCCAAGTTGTGAGTCAGCCCCAGCATTTT

v_gene: TRBV9
abundance: .
j_gene: TRBJ1-2
d_gene: .
CDR3aa: CASSEFGQSYGYTF
CDR3nt: TGTGCCAGCAGCGAATTCGGACAGTCCTATGGCTACACCTTC

v_gene: TRBV4-2
abundance: .
j_gene: TRBJ2-3
d_gene: .
CDR3aa: CASSRDWIGTDTQYF
CDR3nt: TGTGCCAGCAGCCGGGACTGGATCGGCACAGATACGCAGTATTTT

v_gene: TRBV3-1/TRBV3-2
abundance: .
j_gene: TRBJ2-3
d_gene: TRBD2
CDR3aa: CASSQLGTSGSDTQYF
CDR3nt: TGTGCCAGCAGCCAACTCGGGACTAGCGGATCGGATACGCAGTATTTT

v_gene: TRBV11-2
abundance: .
j_gene: TRBJ2-7
d_gene: TRBD1
CDR3aa: CASRNFRDRFYEQYF
CDR3nt: TGTGCCAGCAGAAATTTCCGGGACAGGTTCTACGAGCAGTACTTC

v_gene: TRBV28
abundance: .
j_gene: TRBJ1-6
d_gene: .
CDR3aa: CASRGGSSYNSPLHF
CDR3nt: TGTGCCAGCAGAGGTGGGAGCTCCTATAATTCACCCCTCCACTTT

v_gene: TRBV5-1
abundance: .
j_gene: TRBJ2-7
d_gene: TRBD2
CDR3aa: CASSLVASGYEQYF
CDR3nt: TGCGCCAGCAGCTTGGTGGCTAGCGGGTACGAGCAGTACTTC

v_gene: TRBV5-6
abundance: .
j_gene: TRBJ2-1
d_gene: TRBD2
CDR3aa: CASSVLLAGVSYNEQFF
CDR3nt: TGTGCCAGCAGCGTATTACTAGCGGGGGTATCCTACAATGAGCAGTTCTTC

v_gene: TRBV28
abundance: .
j_gene: TRBJ1-2
d_gene: .
CDR3aa: CASSRMWADYGYTF
CDR3nt: TGTGCCAGCAGCCGGATGTGGGCGGACTATGGCTACACCTTC

v_gene: TRBV7-2
abundance: .
j_gene: TRBJ1-5
d_gene: TRBD1
CDR3aa: CASSLTGTGIGNQPQHF
CDR3nt: TGTGCCAGCAGCTTGACGGGGACAGGGATAGGCAATCAGCCCCAGCATTTT

v_gene: TRBV19
abundance: .
j_gene: TRBJ1-2
d_gene: .
CDR3aa: CASTPGRNGYTF
CDR3nt: TGTGCCAGTACACCAGGACGGAATGGCTACACCTTC

v_gene: TRBV13
abundance: .
j_gene: TRBJ1-1
d_gene: .
CDR3aa: CASSPGFPAGAFF
CDR3nt: TGTGCCAGCAGCCCGGGATTTCCGGCAGGAGCTTTCTTT

v_gene: TRBV5-5
abundance: .
j_gene: TRBJ2-7
d_gene: .
CDR3aa: CASSWTPFPSSYEQYF
CDR3nt: TGTGCCAGCAGTTGGACTCCCTTCCCTAGCTCCTACGAGCAGTACTTC

v_gene: TRBV19
abundance: .
j_gene: TRBJ2-3
d_gene: TRBD2
CDR3aa: CASSQRGGGNPDTQYF
CDR3nt: TGTGCCAGTAGCCAACGTGGGGGGGGGAATCCAGATACGCAGTATTTT

v_gene: TRBV9
abundance: .
j_gene: TRBJ2-2
d_gene: TRBD1
CDR3aa: CAARTGESGELFF
CDR3nt: TGTGCCGCGAGGACAGGGGAGAGCGGGGAGCTGTTTTTT

v_gene: TRBV11-3
abundance: .
j_gene: TRBJ2-3
d_gene: .
CDR3aa: CASSPGAPDTQYF
CDR3nt: TGTGCCAGCAGCCCCGGGGCCCCAGATACGCAGTATTTT

v_gene: TRBV23-1
abundance: .
j_gene: TRBJ2-7
d_gene: TRBD1
CDR3aa: CASSHLRDSHYEQYF
CDR3nt: TGCGCCAGCAGTCACCTCCGGGACAGTCACTACGAGCAGTACTTC

v_gene: TRBV2
abundance: .
j_gene: TRBJ2-5
d_gene: TRBD2
CDR3aa: CASSEKRELAQYF
CDR3nt: TGTGCCAGCAGTGAGAAGCGGGAGTTGGCCCAGTACTTC

v_gene: TRBV28
abundance: .
j_gene: TRBJ2-1
d_gene: .
CDR3aa: CATPGRAANEQFF
CDR3nt: TGTGCCACCCCGGGACGAGCGGCGAATGAGCAGTTCTTC

v_gene: TRBV9
abundance: .
j_gene: TRBJ1-2
d_gene: .
CDR3aa: CASSVVSGNYGYTF
CDR3nt: TGTGCCAGCAGCGTAGTATCGGGGAACTATGGCTACACCTTC

v_gene: TRBV7-3
abundance: .
j_gene: TRBJ2-1
d_gene: .
CDR3aa: CASSPRWTPDNEQFF
CDR3nt: TGTGCCAGCAGCCCCCGATGGACCCCAGACAATGAGCAGTTCTTC

v_gene: TRBV7-2
abundance: .
j_gene: TRBJ2-1
d_gene: TRBD2
CDR3aa: CASSPRLAVKGEQFF
CDR3nt: TGTGCCAGCAGCCCGAGACTAGCGGTTAAGGGGGAGCAGTTCTTC

v_gene: TRBV19
abundance: .
j_gene: TRBJ1-1
d_gene: .
CDR3aa: CASSIGRDYEAFF
CDR3nt: TGTGCCAGTAGTATAGGCCGGGATTATGAAGCTTTCTTT

v_gene: TRBV11-2
abundance: .
j_gene: TRBJ1-2
d_gene: .
CDR3aa: CASSLVRGLPLGYTF
CDR3nt: TGTGCCAGCAGCTTAGTGCGGGGGCTCCCTTTAGGCTACACCTTC

v_gene: TRBV4-2
abundance: .
j_gene: TRBJ2-3
d_gene: .
CDR3aa: CASSQEGLSSTDTQYF
CDR3nt: TGTGCCAGCAGCCAAGAGGGCCTATCTAGCACAGATACGCAGTATTTT

v_gene: TRBV6-2/TRBV6-3
abundance: once
j_gene: TRBJ2-7
d_gene: .
CDR3aa: CASSPRLRDTSYEQYF
CDR3nt: TGTGCCAGCAGCCCTCGCCTGCGGGATACATCCTACGAGCAGTACTTC

v_gene: TRBV9
abundance: .
j_gene: TRBJ1-2
d_gene: .
CDR3aa: CASSAGGALANYGYTF
CDR3nt: TGTGCCAGCAGCGCAGGTGGAGCCCTAGCTAACTATGGCTACACCTTC

v_gene: TRBV2
abundance: .
j_gene: TRBJ2-5
d_gene: .
CDR3aa: CASSEARETQYF
CDR3nt: TGTGCCAGCAGTGAAGCGCGAGAGACCCAGTACTTC

v_gene: TRBV7-3
abundance: .
j_gene: TRBJ2-1
d_gene: TRBD2
CDR3aa: CASVPSGGYEQFF
CDR3nt: TGTGCCAGCGTGCCTAGCGGGGGATATGAGCAGTTCTTC

v_gene: TRBV7-9
abundance: .
j_gene: TRBJ2-2
d_gene: TRBD1
CDR3aa: CASSRRQGANTGELFF
CDR3nt: TGTGCCAGCAGCCGCCGACAGGGGGCGAACACCGGGGAGCTGTTTTTT

v_gene: TRBV7-2
abundance: many
j_gene: TRBJ2-5
d_gene: .
CDR3aa: CASSLVLGGGTQYF
CDR3nt: TGTGCCAGCAGCTTAGTGCTGGGAGGAGGGACCCAGTACTTC

v_gene: TRBV6-5
abundance: .
j_gene: TRBJ2-2
d_gene: .
CDR3aa: CASRREELFF
CDR3nt: TGTGCCAGCCGCCGAGAAGAGCTGTTTTTT

v_gene: TRBV6-5
abundance: few
j_gene: TRBJ1-1
d_gene: .
CDR3aa: CASSYGGKGYTEAFF
CDR3nt: TGTGCCAGCAGTTACGGGGGGAAGGGGTACACTGAAGCTTTCTTT

v_gene: TRBV19
abundance: few
j_gene: TRBJ1-2
d_gene: .
CDR3aa: CASSIDPPEIYGYTF
CDR3nt: TGTGCCAGTAGTATAGACCCCCCAGAAATCTATGGCTACACCTTC

v_gene: TRBV7-6
abundance: .
j_gene: TRBJ2-1
d_gene: .
CDR3aa: CASSTGRDEQFF
CDR3nt: TGTGCCAGCAGCACAGGGAGGGATGAGCAGTTCTTC

v_gene: TRBV2
abundance: .
j_gene: TRBJ2-5
d_gene: .
CDR3aa: CASSRHLLAAGETQYF
CDR3nt: TGTGCCAGCAGTCGACACCTACTAGCAGCCGGGGAGACCCAGTACTTC

v_gene: TRBV12-3/TRBV12-4
abundance: .
j_gene: TRBJ2-7
d_gene: .
CDR3aa: CASSLVTGREQYF
CDR3nt: TGTGCCAGCAGTTTAGTCACAGGGCGCGAGCAGTACTTC

v_gene: TRBV11-3
abundance: .
j_gene: TRBJ1-2
d_gene: .
CDR3aa: CASSGVPRGYTF
CDR3nt: TGTGCCAGCTCCGGGGTCCCCCGTGGCTACACCTTC

v_gene: TRBV30
abundance: .
j_gene: TRBJ2-1
d_gene: TRBD2
CDR3aa: CAWAGGSGTPLTYYNEQFF
CDR3nt: TGTGCCTGGGCGGGAGGTAGCGGGACTCCACTCACCTACTACAATGAGCAGTTCTTC

v_gene: TRBV10-3
abundance: once
j_gene: TRBJ2-7
d_gene: .
CDR3aa: CAIRRGGTGVYEQYF
CDR3nt: TGTGCCATCAGGCGGGGGGGGACAGGGGTCTACGAGCAGTACTTC

v_gene: TRBV9
abundance: .
j_gene: TRBJ2-3
d_gene: TRBD2
CDR3aa: CASSSGGTSVPDTQYF
CDR3nt: TGTGCCAGCAGCTCGGGGGGGACTAGCGTCCCAGATACGCAGTATTTT

v_gene: TRBV19
abundance: .
j_gene: TRBJ1-1
d_gene: TRBD1
CDR3aa: CASTLGQGGFTEAFF
CDR3nt: TGTGCCAGTACCCTAGGACAGGGGGGTTTCACTGAAGCTTTCTTT

v_gene: TRBV5-1
abundance: .
j_gene: TRBJ2-7
d_gene: .
CDR3aa: CASSLVYRSYEQYF
CDR3nt: TGCGCCAGCAGCTTGGTTTACAGGTCCTACGAGCAGTACTTC

v_gene: TRBV11-2
abundance: .
j_gene: TRBJ2-7
d_gene: TRBD2
CDR3aa: CASSLTSASYEQYF
CDR3nt: TGTGCCAGCAGCTTGACTAGCGCATCCTACGAGCAGTACTTC

v_gene: TRBV5-4
abundance: .
j_gene: TRBJ1-4
d_gene: .
CDR3aa: CASSLTGEKLFF
CDR3nt: TGTGCCAGCAGCTTGACAGGTGAAAAACTGTTTTTT

v_gene: TRBV5-4
abundance: .
j_gene: TRBJ2-7
d_gene: TRBD1
CDR3aa: CASSSGGYSYEQYF
CDR3nt: TGTGCCAGCAGCTCAGGGGGCTACTCCTACGAGCAGTACTTC